This T cell receptor (beta chain) was identified in a study of T cells in Graves' hyperthyroidism and ophthalmopathy. Study information: Blood was drawn when the patient was first diagnosed and still untreated. Study results and caveats: In the analysis, a 13 V-J model separated ophthalmopathy from stable hyperthyroidism.

About this clonotype: What it binds is unknown.

Amplified regions were TCR beta CDR3 sequences from RNA transcripts. HTBI primers were the set used in a first-round RT-PCR of the TCR CDR3. TCRdb processed the multiplex PCR reads anew with MiXCR; each CDR3 protein has one entry. The sample shows roughly 710,000 distinct CDR3 sequences, 30% to 40% of them seen only once. This CDR3 is built from 15 residues. Germline-derived CDR1 and CDR2 are PRHDT and FYEKMQ (reference sequence). Trimming took 4 bases from V and 3 from J, leaving 16 bases between them. Sequencing was performed on blood. The chain links TRBV13 to TRBJ2-7; D is unresolved. The receptor was isolated from a woman between 40 and 50 years old with Graves' hyperthyroidism. The CDR3 protein is CASSSSPLEGYEQYF. The CDR3 bases are TGTGCCAGCAGCTCATCCCCACTCGAAGGCTACGAGCAGTACTTC.